This TCR beta chain emerged from a study of blood T cell repertoires in COVID-19. Study overall: Acute and convalescent COVID-19 specimens originated in the United States, Italy and Spain. In each case, the material was cDNA or gDNA derived from T cells, B-cell-depleted T cells, or PBMCs.

The CDR3 loop spans 15 amino acids. Trimming cost V 0 bases and J 8 bases, with 16 bases left between them. Germline CDR1 MNHEY, CDR2 SVGAGI. In the source study's methods: Nucleated cell counts were estimated from reference gene primer amplification. Assay: immunoSEQ multiplex PCR; the TCRdb copy retains only in-frame clones and omits some. V and J calls and clone size are those listed in that table; D and trimming were worked out from the DNA. The sample consists of about 90,000 clones, roughly 90% of them appearing once. Seattle-derived patients entered the study during active infection and were followed longitudinally.

The chain links TRBV6-5 to TRBJ1-2; D unclear. The sample consisted of peripheral blood. This TCR was recovered from a middle-aged man with COVID-19, enrolled during active disease. CDR3 protein: CASSYSAGSGRGYTF. In nucleotides, the CDR3 is TGTGCCAGCAGTTACTCGGCGGGGAGTGGGCGCGGCTACACCTTC.